This paragraph covers one T cell receptor (beta chain) sequence. Its antigen is still unknown. This record belongs to a study of Ad26.COV2.S vaccination and SARS-CoV-2 variants. Overall study findings and caveats: Vaccinees displayed broader spike-specific TCR repertoires than placebo recipients. Comparable non-spike TCR breadth was observed in vaccine and placebo recipients.

With 0 bases removed from V and 5 bases from J, the gap between germline ends came to 7 bases. CDR1 and CDR2 from the germline V gene are SGHTA and FQGTGA. The CDR3 covers 13 residues. The protocol was immunoSEQ multiplex PCR, while the TCRdb copy is restricted to in-frame clones and leaves out a portion. The top ten clones hold 1.5% to 2% of a sample with some 460,000 clones, 80% to 90% of them seen once. Specified treatment: around 19 received Ad26.COV2.S at low or high dose, single or two shots; 5 received placebo; per-sample allocation not given. All samples were drawn on day 63, counting from the first vaccine or placebo injection.

Material: peripheral blood, obtained in a trial of Ad26.COV2.S vaccine versus placebo. The receptor comes from a person between 18 and 60 years old who received the Ad26.COV2.S COVID-19 vaccine or a placebo. J is TRBJ1-1 and V is TRBV7-3; TRBD1 might be the D (5 bases). CDR3 in amino acids: CASSLTGATEAFF. The CDR3 DNA is TGTGCCAGCAGCTTAACAGGGGCAACTGAAGCTTTCTTT.